This is a list of T cell receptor beta chains from one sample in a study of molecular identifiers for immune sequencing clone quantification. TCRdb reprocessed the PCR reads with MiXCR, giving one entry per CDR3 protein. The repertoire includes over 600,000 distinct CDR3 sequences, approximately 20% of them detected once, and roughly 0.83% sits in the top ten. Sequencing was carried out using naive CD8+ T cells from blood, with Jurkat cell RNA spiked in. Receptors originate from a human donor in good health. Some libraries in this study had Jurkat cell RNA spiked in. Both conserved end residues are part of each CDR3. The D gene is left open where the match is weak. The size entry is marked missing in some rows and otherwise reads once, few, many or a size class.

>NA|many|TRBV30|TRBJ1-1
CAWSGVTGTQAFF
TGTGCCTGGAGTGGTGTAACAGGGACGCAAGCTTTCTTT
>TRBD1|NA|TRBV2|TRBJ2-4
CASSEGQGSHGNIQYF
TGTGCCAGCAGTGAGGGACAGGGGTCTCACGGAAACATTCAGTACTTC
>NA|NA|TRBV3-1|TRBJ2-6
CASSQGLEGVSGANVLTF
TGTGCCAGCAGCCAAGGGTTGGAGGGGGTCTCTGGGGCCAACGTCCTGACTTTC
>NA|many|TRBV7-9|TRBJ2-7
CASSLGWGYEQYF
TGTGCCAGCAGCTTAGGGTGGGGTTACGAGCAGTACTTC
>NA|many|TRBV7-6|TRBJ2-7
CASSLGLEGFEQYF
TGTGCCAGCAGCTTGGGACTTGAGGGGTTCGAGCAGTACTTC
>TRBD2|NA|TRBV11-2|TRBJ2-1
CASSLGTSGRSEQFF
TGTGCCAGCAGCTTAGGTACTAGCGGGAGAAGTGAGCAGTTCTTC
>NA|many|TRBV6-2/TRBV6-3|TRBJ1-2
CASRRRTETTSNYGYTF
TGTGCCAGCAGGAGAAGGACCGAGACCACCTCTAACTATGGCTACACCTTC
>NA|NA|TRBV20-1|TRBJ2-1
CSARGQAQNREQFF
TGCAGTGCTAGGGGGCAAGCTCAAAATCGGGAGCAGTTCTTC
>NA|many|TRBV6-5|TRBJ1-2
CASSSTGTYGYTF
TGTGCCAGCAGTAGTACAGGGACCTATGGCTACACCTTC
>NA|NA|TRBV15|TRBJ1-1
CATIGAGTEAFF
TGTGCCACCATTGGGGCGGGTACTGAAGCTTTCTTT
>NA|NA|TRBV6-5|TRBJ2-7
CASSYSRGGNSYEQYF
TGTGCCAGCAGTTACTCGCGAGGCGGGAACTCCTACGAGCAGTACTTC
>NA|few|TRBV4-3|TRBJ2-1
CASSPYTLPGEQFF
TGCGCCAGCAGCCCCTACACTCTCCCCGGCGAGCAGTTCTTC
>TRBD1|many|TRBV12-3/TRBV12-4|TRBJ2-4
CASSQLRLQGQFKNIQYF
TGTGCCAGCAGCCAACTACGATTACAGGGGCAATTCAAAAACATTCAGTACTTC
>TRBD2|few|TRBV9|TRBJ2-7
CASSPRLAGGRGEQYF
TGTGCCAGCAGCCCTCGACTAGCGGGAGGTAGAGGAGAGCAGTACTTC
>NA|NA|TRBV13|TRBJ1-1
CASSGRGRTEAFF
TGTGCCAGCAGCGGCAGGGGTAGAACTGAAGCTTTCTTT
>NA|NA|TRBV20-1|TRBJ1-1
CSASDQSNTEAFF
TGCAGTGCTAGTGATCAAAGCAACACTGAAGCTTTCTTT
>NA|NA|TRBV18|TRBJ2-2
CASYSRVGTGEPFF
TGTGCCAGCTACTCCAGGGTTGGCACCGGGGAGCCGTTTTTT
>TRBD1|many|TRBV7-6|TRBJ2-3
CASSDGDRGLTDTQYF
TGTGCCAGCAGCGATGGGGACAGGGGGCTAACAGATACGCAGTATTTT
>NA|once|TRBV28|TRBJ2-1
CASSVDAREWNEQFF
TGTGCCAGCAGTGTCGACGCAAGGGAGTGGAATGAGCAGTTCTTC
>NA|many|TRBV4-1|TRBJ1-6
CASSQAGQEGWPLHF
TGCGCCAGCAGCCAAGCTGGGCAGGAAGGCTGGCCCCTCCACTTT
>NA|NA|TRBV15|TRBJ2-7
CATSRDGEDEQYF
TGTGCCACCAGCAGAGATGGGGAAGACGAGCAGTACTTC
>NA|many|TRBV20-1|TRBJ2-7
CSARDFRIGSYEQYF
TGCAGTGCTAGAGATTTCAGGATCGGGTCCTACGAGCAGTACTTC
>TRBD1|NA|TRBV6-2/TRBV6-3|TRBJ1-5
CAGSPQGAYSNQPQHF
TGTGCCGGCAGTCCACAGGGGGCGTATAGCAATCAGCCCCAGCATTTT
>NA|many|TRBV7-2|TRBJ2-5
CASSLVSRAETQYF
TGTGCCAGCAGCTTAGTCTCCAGGGCAGAGACCCAGTACTTC
>NA|many|TRBV7-9|TRBJ1-1
CASRSSRGENTEAFF
TGTGCCAGCAGATCCTCTCGAGGGGAGAACACTGAAGCTTTCTTT
>TRBD2|few|TRBV11-2|TRBJ2-1
CASSLVALAGPNYNEQFF
TGTGCCAGCAGCTTAGTAGCACTAGCGGGACCCAACTACAATGAGCAGTTCTTC
>NA|many|TRBV12-3/TRBV12-4|TRBJ2-5
CASSTSPIRGNGETQYF
TGTGCCAGCAGTACCTCCCCAATCCGGGGAAATGGTGAGACCCAGTACTTC
>TRBD1|many|TRBV28|TRBJ1-3
CASSHGTRGPGNTIYF
TGTGCCAGCAGCCACGGGACCAGGGGGCCTGGAAACACCATATATTTT
>NA|many|TRBV6-2/TRBV6-3|TRBJ1-1
CASSYNPGTLNTEAFF
TGTGCCAGCAGTTACAACCCGGGGACCTTGAACACTGAAGCTTTCTTT
>NA|NA|TRBV5-8|TRBJ2-2
CASSPDTYGELFF
TGTGCCAGCAGCCCCGATACGTACGGGGAGCTGTTTTTT
>NA|many|TRBV27|TRBJ2-5
CASSLFGGQTQYF
TGTGCCAGCAGTTTATTTGGGGGGCAGACCCAGTACTTC